The T cell receptor (beta chain) under discussion was sequenced for a study of blood T cells in healthy people across ages. The CDR3 spans 16 residues. Germline V gene lookup returns CDR1 DFQATT and CDR2 SNEGSKA (reference sequence). This clonotype has more than one count but fewer than ten. Sample-barcoded 5' priming and a J-beta primer mix drove a second PCR of about 7 to 11 cycles. TCRdb passed the 5' RACE reads through MiXCR, listing each CDR3 protein once. The sample contains 1 million or so distinct CDR3 sequences, approximately 25% of which appear only once. This sample was shared with a second study, whose subject was T cells of mothers and their children.

Sequenced material: blood. The clonotype originates from a girl aged 2 to 10 in good health. This sequence joins TRBV20-1 and TRBJ2-1, with TRBD2 matching over 13 bases. TRBJ2-7 matches the DNA end more closely, so the J call is doubtful. The CDR3 spells CSARAPGLAGAYEQYF. The DNA of the CDR3 is TGCAGTGCTAGAGCCCCCGGACTAGCGGGGGCCTACGAGCAGTACTTC.